Below, 21 T cell receptor beta chains from the same sample are listed, as sequenced in a study of cytomegalovirus exposure and HLA in healthy donors. With 60 Vbeta and 13 Jbeta primers, the PCR was carried out. Here immunoSEQ multiplex PCR was the method, and the copy in TCRdb shows in-frame clones only, minus some. The sample yields roughly 120,000 clones, roughly 68% seen once. Sequencing was carried out using PBMCs. The receptor set was obtained from a woman in her forties or fifties in good health and CMV-seropositive.

The chain uses TRBV6-5 and TRBJ2-3, with 11 positions matching TRBD2. The CDR3 extends over 15 amino acids. With V trimmed by 1 base and J by 8 bases, 5 bases remained unmatched. The germline CDR1 and CDR2 sequences are MNHEY and SVGAGI. As DNA, the CDR3 is TGTGCCAGCAGTTACTTTAGCGGGGGGGAGGGTACGCAGTATTTT. This encodes CASSYFSGGEGTQYF.

This clone was seen a few times. The chain couples TRBV18 to TRBJ2-7; TRBD1 agrees at 8 bases. The CDR3 has 14 amino acids. Trimming took 1 base from V and 5 from J; bases not matched to a gene: 4. Germline V gives CDR1 KGHSH, CDR2 LQKENI. CDR3 nucleotides: TGTGCCAGCTCACCACTAGGACAGGGAGACGAGCAGTACTTC. This codes for CASSPLGQGDEQYF. Looking up the rest from reference TRBV18 and TRBJ2-7 gives the full variable domain: NAGVMQNPRHLVRRRGQEARLRCSPMKGHSHVYWYRQLPEEGLKFMVYLQKENIIDESGMPKERFSAEFPKEGPSILRIQQVVRGDSAAYFCASSPLGQGDEQYFGPGTRLTVT.

The J gene is TRBJ2-3, the V gene TRBV6-5, with TRBD2 identical over 8 bases. This CDR3 has 16 amino acids. Germline V gives CDR1 MNHEY, CDR2 SVGAGI. V lost 4 bases to trimming and J lost 8 bases; unmatched junction nucleotides: 14. CDR3 bases: TGTGCCAGCAGTTCCCCCTCCAGCGGGGGCGGAGGTACGCAGTATTTT. The encoded protein is CASSSPSSGGGGTQYF.

The chain combines TRBV9 with TRBJ1-2; 8 positions match TRBD1. With V trimmed by 0 bases and J by 4 bases, 11 bases remained unmatched. Germline CDR1 reads SGDLS; CDR2 reads YYNGEE. The CDR3 is made up of 17 amino acids. The CDR3 region is CASSVANSPGGAYGYTF. In DNA, the CDR3 is TGTGCCAGCAGCGTAGCTAATTCTCCAGGGGGCGCCTATGGCTACACCTTC.

The V call is TRBV29-1, the J call TRBJ2-2, with D unclear. Trimming left V 2 bases short and J 0 bases short, with 7 bases between. Germline-derived CDR1 and CDR2 are SQVTM and ANQGSEA. This CDR3 has 14 amino acids. The CDR3 is CSVEIQANTGELFF. CDR3 nucleotide sequence: TGCAGCGTTGAAATTCAGGCGAACACCGGGGAGCTGTTTTTT.

The chain joins TRBV11-2 to TRBJ2-6; perhaps TRBD1 as D (5 bases). This CDR3 contains 15 residues. V dropped 5 bases and J dropped 1 base, with 9 bases sitting between them. Germline CDR1 and CDR2: SGHAT and FQNNGV. Here the CDR3 DNA reads TGTGCCAGCAGCCCCGGACATTCTGGGGCCAACGTCCTGACTTTC. Translated: CASSPGHSGANVLTF.

This clone was observed a few times. The chain carries TRBV28 and TRBJ2-5; weak D call: TRBD2 (6 bases). CDR3 length: 17 residues. Trimming took off 6 bases at V and 4 bases at J, with 24 bases between the two ends. Per germline, CDR1 MDHEN and CDR2 SYDVKM. The CDR3 nucleotides read TGTGCCAGCAGGGGACTCCAGTCCCTCCGCGGCGTAGAGACCCAGTACTTC. Amino acids: CASRGLQSLRGVETQYF.

The chain carries TRBV6-5 and TRBJ2-7; 7 nucleotides line up with TRBD1. The ends lost 9 bases at V and 4 bases at J; junction bases unmatched: 9. The germline gives CDR1 MNHEY, CDR2 SVGAGI. The CDR3 has 13 amino acids. This CDR3 reads CASTQGMGYEQYF. DNA of the CDR3: TGTGCCAGTACACAGGGGATGGGGTACGAGCAGTACTTC.

This clone was seen a few times. The chain is built from TRBV2 and TRBJ1-2; possibly TRBD1 for D (6 bases). V lost 6 bases and J 10 bases, leaving 18 bases between the germline ends. The CDR3 contains 13 residues. Germline loops: CDR1 SNHLY, CDR2 FYNNEI. CDR3 protein: CASRGRGGVNYTF. The CDR3 region has the DNA TGTGCCAGCAGGGGCCGAGGGGGGGTGAACTACACCTTC.

The CDR3 is CATSRDEIAGRYGYTF. The CDR3 nucleotides read TGTGCCACCAGCAGAGACGAGATAGCCGGGAGGTATGGCTACACCTTC. The chain combines TRBV15 with TRBJ1-2; D is undetermined. V was cut by 0 bases and J by 5 bases, with 16 bases left in between. From germline, CDR1 is LNHNV and CDR2 YYDKDF (reference sequence). The CDR3 runs to 16 residues.

The chain uses TRBV19 and TRBJ1-1, with TRBD1 as a possible D gene (5 bases). Germline CDR1 and CDR2: LNHDA and SQIVND (reference sequence). V lost 5 bases to trimming and J lost 3 bases, with 10 bases between them. This CDR3 region has 13 residues. CDR3 DNA: TGTGCCAGTAGTTACGACAGCCACACTGAAGCTTTCTTT. Amino acid sequence: CASSYDSHTEAFF.

The chain recombines TRBV28 with TRBJ1-2; possibly TRBD1 for D (6 bases). This CDR3 spans 14 amino acids. Per germline, CDR1 MDHEN and CDR2 SYDVKM. V lost 5 bases and J lost 6, with 16 bases in between. CDR3 coding DNA: TGTGCCAGCAGTGCCCGCCAGGGGTGGCATGGCTACACCTTC. Translating gives CASSARQGWHGYTF.

V gene TRBV10-2 combines with J gene TRBJ2-5; TRBD1 aligns across 9 bases. Germline CDR1 WSHSY, CDR2 SAAADI. V shed 6 bases and J 5 bases; nucleotides not matched to a gene: 4. This CDR3 is built from 13 residues. The CDR3 nucleotides are TGCGCCAGCAGGACAGGGGGTGGTGAGACCCAGTACTTC. This translates into CASRTGGGETQYF.

This clone has just one count. This rearrangement joins TRBV5-1 to TRBJ2-1; 13 nucleotides agree with TRBD2. CDR1 is SGHRS and CDR2 is YFSETQ in the germline V gene. The CDR3 sequence is 15 residues long. Losses at the gene ends were 5 bases for V and 5 bases for J; bases not matched to a gene: 4. The CDR3 nucleotides are TGCGCCAGCAGTCCCGGGACTAGCGGGGACAATGAGCAGTTCTTC. It specifies CASSPGTSGDNEQFF.

This chain connects TRBV7-9 to TRBJ1-1, with D tentatively TRBD1 (6 bases). CDR3 size: 14 residues. Trimming took 5 bases from V and 0 from J, leaving 10 bases between them. Germline V lookup: CDR1 SEHNR, CDR2 FQNEAQ (reference sequence). The CDR3 DNA reads as TGTGCCAGCAGCCCCGGACAGATGAACACTGAAGCTTTCTTT. It is translated as CASSPGQMNTEAFF.

This clone was recorded a few times. The genes are TRBV5-1 and TRBJ2-1; TRBD2 is a possible D gene (5 bases). There are 14 residues in the CDR3. Germline V lookup: CDR1 SGHRS, CDR2 YFSETQ. Trimming took off 7 bases at V and 4 bases at J, with 15 bases between the two ends. The DNA of the CDR3 is TGCGCCAGCTTCCGGGAAAACCCATACAATGAGCAGTTCTTC. It yields the protein CASFRENPYNEQFF.

The chain recombines TRBV18 with TRBJ2-3; 9 nucleotides match TRBD2. V was pared by 6 bases and J by 6 bases, with 16 bases of the junction left unmatched. The V gene's germline CDR1 is KGHSH and CDR2 LQKENI. The CDR3 spans 17 residues. This CDR3 reads CASSPPGRGGAGDTQYF. The CDR3 DNA is TGTGCCAGCTCTCCCCCCGGACGCGGGGGGGCCGGTGATACGCAGTATTTT.

This rearrangement joins TRBV2 to TRBJ2-5, with D hard to call. This CDR3 is 12 amino acids long. Germline assignment: CDR1 SNHLY and CDR2 FYNNEI. V lost 10 bases and J 2 bases, leaving 11 bases between the germline ends. CDR3 nucleotide sequence: TGTGCCACTATACGCTCTCAAGAGACCCAGTACTTC. Residues: CATIRSQETQYF.

The chain recombines TRBV5-1 with TRBJ2-2, with 10 bases that match TRBD1. The length of the CDR3 is 16 residues. After removal of 4 bases from V and 2 bases from J, the junction contained 5 bases not matched to a gene. Germline V CDR1 and CDR2: SGHRS, YFSETQ. The CDR3 loop reads CASSPWTGGNTGELFF. As DNA, the CDR3 is TGCGCCAGCAGCCCGTGGACAGGGGGTAACACCGGGGAGCTGTTTTTT.

This clone was counted a few times. This chain uses TRBV11-2 with TRBJ2-7, with TRBD1 matching over 10 bases. Unmatched junction bases numbered 4, after V lost 5 bases and J lost 0 bases. The CDR3 extends over 15 amino acids. CDR1 is SGHAT and CDR2 is FQNNGV in the germline V gene. The CDR3 loop is CASSRGQGNSYEQYF. DNA for the CDR3: TGTGCCAGCAGCCGGGGACAGGGGAACTCCTACGAGCAGTACTTC.

The chain links TRBV9 to TRBJ1-5, with D perhaps TRBD1 (6 bases). Germline V lookup: CDR1 SGDLS, CDR2 YYNGEE. The V and J ends lost 0 bases and 4 bases respectively, with 11 bases between them. This CDR3 comprises 15 residues. CDR3 amino acids: CASSVGGTQNQPQHF. CDR3 sequence (DNA): TGTGCCAGCAGCGTAGGAGGGACACAGAATCAGCCCCAGCATTTT.